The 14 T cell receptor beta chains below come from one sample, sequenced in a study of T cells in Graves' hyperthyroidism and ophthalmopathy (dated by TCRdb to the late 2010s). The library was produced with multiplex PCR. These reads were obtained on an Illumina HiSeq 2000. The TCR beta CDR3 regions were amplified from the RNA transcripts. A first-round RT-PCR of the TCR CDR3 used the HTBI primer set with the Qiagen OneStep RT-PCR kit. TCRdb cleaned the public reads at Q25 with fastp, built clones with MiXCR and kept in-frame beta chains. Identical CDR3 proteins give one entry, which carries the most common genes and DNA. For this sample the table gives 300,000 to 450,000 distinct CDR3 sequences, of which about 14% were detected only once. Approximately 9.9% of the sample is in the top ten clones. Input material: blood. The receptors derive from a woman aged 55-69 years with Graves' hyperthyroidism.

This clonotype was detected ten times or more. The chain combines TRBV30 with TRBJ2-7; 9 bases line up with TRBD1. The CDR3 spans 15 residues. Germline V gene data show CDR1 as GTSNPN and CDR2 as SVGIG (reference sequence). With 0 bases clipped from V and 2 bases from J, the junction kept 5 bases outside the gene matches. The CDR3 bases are TGTGCCTGGAGTGTTTTCTGGGACAGGGCCTACGAGCAGTACTTC. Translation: CAWSVFWDRAYEQYF.

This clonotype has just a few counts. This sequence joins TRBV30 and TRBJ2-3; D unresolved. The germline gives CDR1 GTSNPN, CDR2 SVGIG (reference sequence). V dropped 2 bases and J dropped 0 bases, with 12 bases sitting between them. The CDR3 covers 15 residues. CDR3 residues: CAWSLIESSTDTQYF. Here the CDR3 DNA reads TGTGCCTGGAGTTTGATCGAAAGTAGCACAGATACGCAGTATTTT.

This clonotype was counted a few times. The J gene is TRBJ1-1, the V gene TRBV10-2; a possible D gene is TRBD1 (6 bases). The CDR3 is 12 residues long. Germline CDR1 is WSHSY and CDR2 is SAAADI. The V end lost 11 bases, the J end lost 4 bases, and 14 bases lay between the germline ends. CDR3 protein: CAAASGVTEAFF. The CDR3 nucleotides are TGCGCCGCGGCGTCAGGGGTCACTGAAGCTTTCTTT.

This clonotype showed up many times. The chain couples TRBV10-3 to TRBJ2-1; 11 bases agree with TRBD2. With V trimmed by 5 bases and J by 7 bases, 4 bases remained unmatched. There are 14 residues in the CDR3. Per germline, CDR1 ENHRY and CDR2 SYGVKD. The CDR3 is CAISPGLAANEQFF. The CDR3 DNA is TGTGCCATCAGTCCGGGACTAGCGGCAAATGAGCAGTTCTTC.

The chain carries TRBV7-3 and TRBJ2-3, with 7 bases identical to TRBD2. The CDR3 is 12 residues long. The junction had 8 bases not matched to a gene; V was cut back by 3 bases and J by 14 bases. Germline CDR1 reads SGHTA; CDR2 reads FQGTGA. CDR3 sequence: CASSFGGSLRYF. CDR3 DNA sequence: TGTGCCAGCAGCTTCGGGGGGTCCCTAAGGTATTTT.

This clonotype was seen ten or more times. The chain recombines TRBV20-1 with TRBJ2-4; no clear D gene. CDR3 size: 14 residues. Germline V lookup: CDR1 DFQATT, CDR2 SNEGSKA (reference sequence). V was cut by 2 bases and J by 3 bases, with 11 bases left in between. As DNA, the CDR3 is TGCAGTGCTAGACCTACGTTACACAAAAACATTCAGTACTTC. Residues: CSARPTLHKNIQYF.

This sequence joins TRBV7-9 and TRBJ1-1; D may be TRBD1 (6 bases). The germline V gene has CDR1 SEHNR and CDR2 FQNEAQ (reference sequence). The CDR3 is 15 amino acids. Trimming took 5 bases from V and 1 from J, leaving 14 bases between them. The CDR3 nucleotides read TGTGCCAGCAGCAGACTACAGGGTGGGAACACTGAAGCTTTCTTT. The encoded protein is CASSRLQGGNTEAFF. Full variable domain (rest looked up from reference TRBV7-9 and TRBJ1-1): DTGVSQNPRHKITKRGQNVTFRCDPISEHNRLYWYRQTLGQGPEFLTYFQNEAQLEKSRLLSDRFSAERPKGSFSTLEIQRTEQGDSAMYLCASSRLQGGNTEAFFGQGTRLTVV.

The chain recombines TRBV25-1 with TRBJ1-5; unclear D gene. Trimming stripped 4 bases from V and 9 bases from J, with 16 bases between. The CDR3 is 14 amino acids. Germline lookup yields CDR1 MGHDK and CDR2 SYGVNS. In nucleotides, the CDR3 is TGTGCCAGCAGTGGATTTCGATTGGATTCGCCCCAGCATTTT. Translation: CASSGFRLDSPQHF. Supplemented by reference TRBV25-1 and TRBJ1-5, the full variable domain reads EADIYQTPRYLVIGTGKKITLECSQTMGHDKMYWYQQDPGMELHLIHYSYGVNSTEKGDLSSESTVSRIRTEHFPLTLESARPSHTSQYLCASSGFRLDSPQHFGDGTRLSIL.

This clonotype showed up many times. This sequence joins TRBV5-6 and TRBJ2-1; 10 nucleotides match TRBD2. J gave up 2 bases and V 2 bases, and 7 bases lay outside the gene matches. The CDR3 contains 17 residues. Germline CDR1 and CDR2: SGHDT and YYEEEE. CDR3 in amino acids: CASSLSSGRFTYNEQFF. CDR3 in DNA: TGTGCCAGCAGCTTAAGTAGCGGGAGGTTCACCTACAATGAGCAGTTCTTC.

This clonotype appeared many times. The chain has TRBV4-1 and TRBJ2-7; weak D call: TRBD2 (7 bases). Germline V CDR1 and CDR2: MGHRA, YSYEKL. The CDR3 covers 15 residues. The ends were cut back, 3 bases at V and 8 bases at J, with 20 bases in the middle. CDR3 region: CASSQGGRGIGKQYF. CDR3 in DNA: TGCGCCAGCAGCCAGGGGGGGCGAGGGATCGGTAAGCAGTACTTC.

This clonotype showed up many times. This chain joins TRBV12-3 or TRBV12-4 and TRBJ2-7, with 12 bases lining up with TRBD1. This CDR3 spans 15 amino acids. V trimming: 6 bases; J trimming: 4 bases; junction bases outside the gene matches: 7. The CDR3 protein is CASSPGQGALYEQYF. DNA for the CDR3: TGTGCCAGCAGCCCGGGACAGGGGGCCCTATACGAGCAGTACTTC.

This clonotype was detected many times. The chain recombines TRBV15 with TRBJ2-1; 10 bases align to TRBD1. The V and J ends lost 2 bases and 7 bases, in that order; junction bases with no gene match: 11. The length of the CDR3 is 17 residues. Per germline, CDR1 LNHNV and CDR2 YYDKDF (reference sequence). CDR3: CATSRLWDRGSRNEQFF. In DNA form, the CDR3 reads TGTGCCACCAGCAGACTATGGGACAGGGGAAGCAGGAATGAGCAGTTCTTC. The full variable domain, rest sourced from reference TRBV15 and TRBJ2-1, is DAMVIQNPRYQVTQFGKPVTLSCSQTLNHNVMYWYQQKSSQAPKLLFHYYDKDFNNEADTPDNFQSRRPNTSFCFLDIRSPGLGDTAMYLCATSRLWDRGSRNEQFFGPGTRLTVL.

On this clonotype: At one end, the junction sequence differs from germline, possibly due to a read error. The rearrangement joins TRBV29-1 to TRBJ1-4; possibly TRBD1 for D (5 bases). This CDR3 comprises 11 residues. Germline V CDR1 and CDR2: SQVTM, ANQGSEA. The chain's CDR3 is CSALGGEKLVF. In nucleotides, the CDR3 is TGCAGCGCCCTGGGAGGGGAAAAACTGGTTTTT.

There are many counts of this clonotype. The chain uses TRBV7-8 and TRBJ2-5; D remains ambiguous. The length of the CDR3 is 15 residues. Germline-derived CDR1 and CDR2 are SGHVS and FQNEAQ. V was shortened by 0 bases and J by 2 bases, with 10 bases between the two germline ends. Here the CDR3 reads CASSLASGEQETQYF. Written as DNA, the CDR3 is TGTGCCAGCAGCTTAGCCTCGGGCGAACAAGAGACCCAGTACTTC. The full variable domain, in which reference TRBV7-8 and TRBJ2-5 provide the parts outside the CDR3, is GAGVSQSPRYKVAKRGQDVALRCDPISGHVSLFWYQQALGQGPEFLTYFQNEAQLDKSGLPSDRFFAERPEGSVSTLKIQRTQQEDSAVYLCASSLASGEQETQYFGPGTRLLVL.